These T cell receptor beta chains were read from a single sample in a study of blood T cell repertoires in COVID-19. TCRdb's table, derived via immunoSEQ multiplex PCR, lists solely in-frame clones and lacks some. Of some 400,000 clones listed, around nine tenths are singletons. Sequenced input: peripheral blood. The receptor set was obtained from a human donor in a cohort sampled during active COVID-19. Each CDR3 is given without its conserved first and last residue.

TRBV29-1	11	TRBJ2-1	SSGAVSYNEQF
TRBV6-5	11	TRBJ1-1	AGLQGMGTEAF
TRBV7-2	14	TRBJ1-1	ASSLHRDLPNTEAF
TRBV19	14	TRBJ1-6	ASSIGFSGGNSPLH
TRBV6-5	9	TRBJ1-4	ASSDRGILF
TRBV11-2	14	TRBJ2-1	ASSLIIRVDDNEQF
TRBV7-9	12	TRBJ2-1	ASSLGLVYNEQF
TRBV6-4	12	TRBJ1-4	ASCLRGTNEKLF
TRBV5-1	15	TRBJ2-1	ASSLDEAGSSYNEQF
TRBV29-1	10	TRBJ2-7	SVGRSPYEQY
TRBV19	13	TRBJ2-3	ATRLSTGAEDTQY
TRBV4-1	11	TRBJ2-3	ASSQDRTDTQY
TRBV7-3	13	TRBJ2-7	ASSLTGTGSNEQY
TRBV6-5	13	TRBJ1-1	ASSWGGLGDTEAF
TRBV30	12	TRBJ1-1	AWRPDSLNTEAF
TRBV7-6	14	TRBJ1-2	ASSLFWQGETYGYT
TRBV25-1	14	TRBJ1-5	ASSDAGTGSDQPQH
TRBV6-1	14	TRBJ2-3	ASSEGRTTGTDTQY
TRBV28	13	TRBJ2-7	ASSQTGTGDYEQY
TRBV3-1/TRBV3-2	10	TRBJ2-1	ASSQYSNEQF
TRBV30	16	TRBJ1-5	AWSVPGQETYSNQPQH
TRBV7-9	14	TRBJ1-1	ASSPYMIFMNTEAF
TRBV6-5	13	TRBJ2-5	ASSLTSGVGETQY
TRBV11-1	13	TRBJ1-1	ASSLTGTAITEAF
TRBV7-7	11	TRBJ2-7	ASSLAGGYEQY
TRBV29-1	11	TRBJ2-2	SVWGANTGELF
TRBV7-3	14	TRBJ2-1	ASSTSSGSRNNEQF
TRBV28	10	TRBJ2-7	ASSLLGREQY
TRBV7-9	13	TRBJ1-1	ASSFGTGGDTEAF
TRBV4-2	13	TRBJ2-7	ASSQGLRSGYEQY
TRBV6-1	12	TRBJ1-4	ASSEAWASEKLF
TRBV4-1	14	TRBJ1-5	ASSQDPGQGNQPQH
TRBV5-1	12	TRBJ1-1	ASSLSGGYTEAF
TRBV19	17	TRBJ2-1	ASSITPGRSGTIYNEQF
TRBV29-1	14	TRBJ2-3	SVEAGAGGGIDTQY
TRBV18	13	TRBJ1-5	ASSPEWDTNQPQH
TRBV28	9	TRBJ1-1	ACTSFREAF
TRBV15	13	TRBJ2-1	ATSRVLTSYNEQF
TRBV11-1	11	TRBJ2-7	ASSPDRAYEQY
TRBV9	16	TRBJ1-1	ASSVGGGQGVMNTEAF
TRBV7-2	13	TRBJ1-6	ASSPRTGGNSPLH
TRBV6-4	14	TRBJ2-1	ASSDSTAGGSNEQF